The 22 T cell receptor beta chains listed next were all sequenced from one sample in a study of spatial heterogeneity in lung cancer. Study results and caveats: For expanded intratumoral alpha and beta TCRs, counts tracked tumor mutation counts.

Antigens for these TCRs are unknown. Time point in this sample: sample taken at primary tumor resection. TCRdb reprocessed the 5' RACE reads via MiXCR and lists one record per CDR3 protein. This table holds some 200 distinct CDR3 sequences, approximately 28% found once. The sample was lung tumor tissue, taken at surgery. Receptors were obtained from a male donor with early-stage non-small cell lung cancer.

A remark on this clonotype: The library was prepared for alpha chains; this beta chain is a stray read, so its frequency means little. This chain links TRBV6-2 or TRBV6-3 with TRBJ2-4, with 7 bases identical to TRBD2. Germline V gene lookup returns CDR1 MNHEY and CDR2 SVGEGT. J was trimmed by 1 base and V by 6 bases; bases with no gene match: 9. The length of the CDR3 is 16 residues. The CDR3 is CASRPAGDAAKNIQYF. The DNA of the CDR3 is TGTGCCAGCAGACCCGCGGGGGATGCTGCCAAAAACATTCAGTACTTC.

This clonotype showed up just a few times. A library prepared for alpha chains yielded this beta chain as an off-target read; its size is of little meaning. This chain uses TRBV23-1 with TRBJ2-5; perhaps TRBD1 as D (6 bases). TRBV23-1 is sorted into the ORF group, with uncertain function. The CDR3 sequence is 14 residues long. V was cut by 2 bases and J by 5 bases, with 12 bases left in between. The CDR3 loop is CASSQPDRMETQYF. The DNA for the CDR3 is TGCGCCAGCAGTCAACCAGACAGGATGGAGACCCAGTACTTC.

This clonotype was seen just once. A junction boundary mismatches the germline segment, possibly from a read error. A library made for alpha chains picked up this beta chain off target, so its size means little. The J gene is TRBJ2-3, the V gene TRBV7-7, with a weak D call TRBD2 (6 bases). The CDR3 spans 11 residues. CDR1 is SSHAT, CDR2 FNYEAQ, per germline (reference sequence). The CDR3 sequence is CASSSGGTQYF. For the CDR3, the DNA is TGTGCTAGCAGCTCCGGGGGTACGCAGTATTTT.

By share, this clonotype ranks as hyperexpanded. Since it is a stray read in a library aimed at alpha chains, this beta chain has a size that is not meaningful. The V call is TRBV28, the J call TRBJ1-1; D unclear. Between the trimmed V and J ends, which lost 6 bases and 2 bases, there was a span of 13 bases. CDR3 length: 14 amino acids. Germline assignment: CDR1 MDHEN and CDR2 SYDVKM. This CDR3 is CASSPVASNTEAFF. The CDR3 coding sequence is TGTGCCAGCAGCCCAGTCGCCTCTAACACTGAAGCTTTCTTT.

Only a few counts were recorded for this clonotype. This beta chain is an off-target read within a library intended for alpha chains, so its frequency means little. The rearrangement links TRBV4-3 to TRBJ2-1, with 7 bases fitting TRBD2. V was pared by 0 bases and J by 10 bases, with 9 bases of the junction left unmatched. Germline V gene data show CDR1 as LGHNA and CDR2 as YSLEER. This CDR3 has 15 amino acids. DNA for the CDR3: TGCGCCAGCAGCCAAGAGGGACTACCAGATAGGGAGCAGTTCTTC. Protein product: CASSQEGLPDREQFF.

Worth noting for this clonotype: Because this beta chain is a stray read in a library intended to capture alpha chains, its abundance should not be given much weight. V is TRBV29-1 and J is TRBJ2-7; TRBD2 matches 7 bases. V was clipped by 3 bases and J by 2 bases; unmatched bases: 4. This CDR3 contains 13 residues. CDR1 SQVTM and CDR2 ANQGSEA come from the germline V gene. The CDR3 sequence is CSVEGGTTYEQYF. The CDR3 DNA reads TGCAGCGTTGAGGGAGGGACTACCTACGAGCAGTACTTC.

As concerns this clonotype: Within a library made for alpha chains, this beta chain is off target, and its count is uninformative. The chain links TRBV24-1 to TRBJ2-1, with D perhaps given as TRBD1 or TRBD2 (6 bases each). CDR1 and CDR2 (germline): KGHDR, SFDVKD. The CDR3 is 13 amino acids. V gave up 9 bases and J gave up 7 bases, with 15 bases separating them. The CDR3: CATAGGPGNEQFF. The CDR3 bases are TGTGCCACCGCTGGGGGGCCGGGAAATGAGCAGTTCTTC.

This clonotype is labeled as hyperexpanded. This beta chain is an unintended read in a library built for alpha chains; its size means little. The V gene is TRBV3-1, the J gene TRBJ2-1, with a weak D call TRBD2 (6 bases). The ends were cut back, 1 base at V and 4 bases at J, with 26 bases in the middle. Germline values: CDR1 LGHDT, CDR2 YNNKEL (reference sequence). CDR3 size: 20 residues. The CDR3 DNA sequence: TGTGCCAGCAGCCAAGGCGGGGTTACCTCTAGGACTGCGGGATACAATGAGCAGTTCTTC. This gives the protein CASSQGGVTSRTAGYNEQFF.

Worth noting for this clonotype: Since it is a stray read in a library aimed at alpha chains, this beta chain has a size that is not meaningful. CDR3 nucleotides: TGCAGCGCTGGGCCCAGGGCTCAAGAGACCCAGTACTTC. Its translation: CSAGPRAQETQYF. The chain links TRBV20-1 to TRBJ2-5; possibly TRBD1 for D (5 bases). Germline V gene sequence: CDR1 DFQATT, CDR2 SNEGSKA (reference sequence). The CDR3 is made up of 13 amino acids.

A remark on this clonotype: Because this beta chain is a stray read in a library intended to capture alpha chains, its abundance should not be given much weight. The genes are TRBV6-1 and TRBJ1-2; D is ambiguous. The V end lost 0 bases, the J end lost 4 bases, and 15 bases lay between the germline ends. CDR1 is MNHNS and CDR2 is SASEGT in the germline V gene. This CDR3 contains 16 residues. CDR3 bases: TGTGCCAGCAGTGAAGCGATATTTCGGACCGCCTATGGCTACACCTTC. Protein sequence: CASSEAIFRTAYGYTF.

In regard to this clonotype: A library prepared for alpha chains yielded this beta chain as an off-target read; its size is of little meaning. The genes are TRBV6-5 and TRBJ2-5; the D call may be TRBD1 or TRBD2 (5 bases each). The V end was cut by 0 bases, the J end by 2 bases, with 13 bases between. The germline V gene has CDR1 MNHEY and CDR2 SVGAGI. There are 16 residues in the CDR3. The CDR3 loop is CASSYSGRGAQETQYF. In DNA form, the CDR3 reads TGTGCCAGCAGTTACTCGGGACGAGGGGCGCAAGAGACCCAGTACTTC.

This clonotype was counted between two and nine times. Being off target in a library aimed at alpha chains, this beta chain has a size of little meaning. The chain recombines TRBV12-3 or TRBV12-4 with TRBJ1-5; D might be TRBD1 (6 bases). V was trimmed by 5 bases and J by 7 bases, leaving 18 bases between them. This CDR3 is 15 amino acids long. CDR3 sequence reads: CASSRNLPGDQPQHF. The DNA for the CDR3 is TGTGCCAGCAGTCGCAATCTCCCAGGGGACCAGCCCCAGCATTTT.

This clonotype has more than one count but fewer than ten. This beta chain appears as a stray read in a library generated for alpha chains; its size is not informative. V and J are TRBV10-3 and TRBJ1-1; D remains unclear. V was cut by 2 bases and J by 1 base, with 8 bases left in between. CDR3 length equals 14 residues. Looked up from germline, CDR1 is ENHRY and CDR2 is SYGVKD. In nucleotides, the CDR3 is TGTGCCATCAGTGAGCCGGGCCCGAACACTGAAGCTTTCTTT. It translates to CAISEPGPNTEAFF.

This clonotype was found a few times. This beta chain is a stray sequence in a library constructed for alpha chains; its clone size is not meaningful. The chain couples TRBV29-1 to TRBJ2-2; D uncertain. V lost 4 bases, J lost 1 base, and 4 bases lay in between. The CDR3 is 12 residues long. Germline CDR1 SQVTM, CDR2 ANQGSEA. In DNA, the CDR3 is TGCAGCGTTGGACAGAACACCGGGGAGCTGTTTTTT. This codes for CSVGQNTGELFF.

For this clonotype: This beta chain represents an off-target read in a library built for alpha chains; its size is of limited meaning. The rearrangement links TRBV18 to TRBJ1-6; TRBD1 is a possible D gene (5 bases). The CDR3 covers 13 residues. From germline, CDR1 is KGHSH and CDR2 LQKENI. V was pared by 8 bases and J by 8 bases, with 13 bases between. The DNA of the CDR3 is TGTGCCAGCCGGGGCAGGGTGGATTCACCCCTCCACTTT. Its translation: CASRGRVDSPLHF.

Of note for this clonotype: Because the library targeted alpha chains, this beta chain is an off-target read whose size means little. The chain carries TRBV7-2 and TRBJ2-3, with 15 nucleotides matching TRBD2. V shed 4 bases and J 9 bases; nucleotides not matched to a gene: 11. Germline values: CDR1 SGHTA, CDR2 FQGNSA. CDR3 length equals 17 residues. The CDR3 DNA follows: TGTGCCAGCAGCTCCCCAGGACTAGCGGGAGGGGTTGGCACGCAGTATTTT. It yields the protein CASSSPGLAGGVGTQYF.

This clonotype is termed hyperexpanded. In a library made to pick up alpha chains, this beta chain is a stray read with a size that means little. V gene TRBV4-1 combines with J gene TRBJ2-7; D gene unclear. The V and J ends lost 0 bases and 6 bases respectively, with 24 bases between them. The CDR3 is 18 amino acids. The germline gives CDR1 MGHRA, CDR2 YSYEKL. The CDR3 coding sequence is TGCGCCAGCAGCCAAGACCGCCAGCAGGCGTCGGCGCTGGGCGAGCAGTACTTC. Translation gives CASSQDRQQASALGEQYF.

For this clonotype: This beta chain is an off-target read within a library intended for alpha chains, so its frequency means little. The chain links TRBV29-1 to TRBJ2-3; D remains unclear. This CDR3 comprises 10 residues. Germline loops: CDR1 SQVTM, CDR2 ANQGSEA. V lost 2 bases to trimming and J lost 3 bases, with 0 bases between them. Here the CDR3 reads CSVETDTQYF. The CDR3 bases are TGCAGCGTTGAAACAGATACGCAGTATTTT.

By frequency in the sample, this clonotype is hyperexpanded. A library made for alpha chains picked up this beta chain off target, so its size means little. The gene calls are TRBV30 and TRBJ2-1, with TRBD1 matching 10 bases. This CDR3 is built from 14 residues. Germline CDR1 is GTSNPN and CDR2 is SVGIG (reference sequence). Losses at the gene ends were 6 bases for V and 4 bases for J; bases not matched to a gene: 6. CDR3 sequence reads: CACDGTGEYNEQFF. The CDR3 coding sequence is TGTGCCTGTGATGGGACAGGGGAGTACAATGAGCAGTTCTTC. Full variable domain (remainder filled in from reference TRBV30 and TRBJ2-1): SQTIHQWPATLVQPVGSPLSLECTVEGTSNPNLYWYRQAAGRGLQLLFYSVGIGQISSEVPQNLSASRPQDRQFILSSKKLLLSDSGFYLCACDGTGEYNEQFFGPGTRLTVL.

In the case of this clonotype: The size of this beta chain means little, since it is a stray read in a library made for alpha chains. The chain couples TRBV7-8 to TRBJ2-7, with 8 bases aligning to TRBD1. Trimming at V came to 5 bases and at J to 2 bases, leaving 2 bases not matched to a gene. CDR3 size: 13 residues. Germline V gene data show CDR1 as SGHVS and CDR2 as FQNEAQ. In nucleotides, the CDR3 is TGTGCCAGCAGCGTGGGACAGGCCTACGAGCAGTACTTC. Residues: CASSVGQAYEQYF.

As concerns this clonotype: Being off target in a library aimed at alpha chains, this beta chain has a size of little meaning. This rearrangement joins TRBV19 to TRBJ2-1; no reliable D call. The germline V and J ends were trimmed by 5 bases and 0 bases, with 11 bases remaining between them. The CDR3 contains 15 residues. Per germline, CDR1 LNHDA and CDR2 SQIVND (reference sequence). The CDR3 bases are TGTGCCAGTAGTGCTGGGCTAGGCTCCTACAATGAGCAGTTCTTC. It is translated as CASSAGLGSYNEQFF.

This clonotype is classed as hyperexpanded. This beta chain came through as a stray read in a library set up for alpha chains, and its size says little. V is TRBV4-1 and J is TRBJ1-2, with a weak D call TRBD1 (5 bases). The CDR3 is 16 residues long. CDR1 is MGHRA and CDR2 is YSYEKL in the germline V gene. V lost 3 bases and J lost 4, with 18 bases in between. The CDR3 sequence: CASSQGLKRLSYGYTF. The CDR3 nucleotides are TGCGCCAGCAGCCAGGGGCTTAAAAGACTTAGCTATGGCTACACCTTC.